This T cell receptor (beta chain) was observed in a study of blood T cell repertoires in COVID-19. The assay was immunoSEQ multiplex PCR, and TCRdb's table has in-frame clones only and misses some. The table lists about 170,000 clones, around four fifths of them singletons. The germline V gene encodes CDR1 MRHNA and CDR2 SNTAGT. CDR3 length: 17 residues. Trimming removed 0 bases from V and 3 bases from J; junction bases left unmatched: 3. Source material: peripheral blood. The chain couples TRBV6-4 to TRBJ2-1; 12 bases are shared with TRBD2. The clonotype comes from a man between 35 and 55 years old who had recovered from COVID-19. As DNA, the CDR3 is TGTGCCAGCAGTGACTCCCCGACTAGCGGGAGCTACAATGAGCAGTTCTTC. Residues: CASSDSPTSGSYNEQFF.